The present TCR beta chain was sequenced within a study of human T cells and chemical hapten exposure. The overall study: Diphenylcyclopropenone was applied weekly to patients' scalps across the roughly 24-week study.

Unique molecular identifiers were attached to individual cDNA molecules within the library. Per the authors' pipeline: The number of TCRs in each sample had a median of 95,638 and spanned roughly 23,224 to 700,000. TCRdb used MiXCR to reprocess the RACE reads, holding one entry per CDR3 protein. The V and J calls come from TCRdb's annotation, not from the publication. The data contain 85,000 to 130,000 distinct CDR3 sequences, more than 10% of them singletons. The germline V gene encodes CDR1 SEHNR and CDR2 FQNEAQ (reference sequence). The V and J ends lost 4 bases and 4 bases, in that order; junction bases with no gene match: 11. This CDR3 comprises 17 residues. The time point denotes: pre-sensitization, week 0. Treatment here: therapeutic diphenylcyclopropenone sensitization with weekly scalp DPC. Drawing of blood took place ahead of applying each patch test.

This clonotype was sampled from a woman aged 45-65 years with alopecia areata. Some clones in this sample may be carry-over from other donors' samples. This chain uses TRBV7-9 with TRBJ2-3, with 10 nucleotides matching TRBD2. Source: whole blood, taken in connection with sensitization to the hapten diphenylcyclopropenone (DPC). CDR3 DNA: TGTGCCAGCAGCTCCGCCCCGGGTAGCGGGAGGCCAGATACGCAGTATTTT. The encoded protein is CASSSAPGSGRPDTQYF.